This note documents a single T cell receptor beta chain sequence. Its specificity is unknown. CDR1 and CDR2 from the germline V gene are SEHNR and FQNEAQ (reference sequence). This CDR3 has 12 amino acids. V lost 3 bases, J lost 3 bases, and 3 bases lay in between. TCRdb keeps only in-frame clones here, not all; method: immunoSEQ multiplex PCR. Of approximately 45,000 clones in the sample, 85% to 95% were seen once. The sample is drawn from a study of T cells after posttransplantation cyclophosphamide. Study observations and caveats: Tissue-infiltrating T cells from skin or gut overlapped little with blood T cells.

Sequenced: PBMCs. The TCR originated in a woman aged 45 to 65 in good health and a related stem cell transplant donor. The chain recombines TRBV7-9 with TRBJ2-1; D is uncertain. CDR3 DNA sequence: TGTGCCAGCAGCTTCAACTACAATGAGCAGTTCTTC. Translation: CASSFNYNEQFF.